One sample yielded the 8 T cell receptor beta chains listed below, sequenced in a study of blood T cells in healthy people across ages. Using a J-beta primer mix together with a sample-barcoded 5' primer, a second PCR was run for roughly 7 to 12 cycles. TCRdb re-derived calls from the 5' RACE reads in MiXCR, one entry per CDR3 protein. The table has 700,000 to 900,000 distinct CDR3 sequences, about 26% seen once. These data also featured in a second study, about T cells of mothers and their children.

The material sequenced was blood. Source of these receptors: a boy younger than 18 in good health.

A few counts support this clonotype. V usage is TRBV12-3 or TRBV12-4 and J usage is TRBJ1-2; D uncertain. Trimming removed 1 base from V and 8 bases from J, with 11 bases in between. The CDR3 consists of 13 residues. The CDR3 DNA reads TGTGCCAGCAGTTTAGGCCCACGGGAAGGCTACACCTTC. Its protein is CASSLGPREGYTF.

V gene TRBV10-3 combines with J gene TRBJ2-5, with TRBD2 identical over 7 bases. This CDR3 contains 14 residues. The junction had 7 bases not matched to a gene; V was cut back by 7 bases and J by 2 bases. CDR1 ENHRY and CDR2 SYGVKD come from the germline V gene. CDR3 in DNA: TGTGCCATCAAGCGGGACGTGAGACAAGAGACCCAGTACTTC. Protein product: CAIKRDVRQETQYF.

This clonotype was observed a few times. The V and J genes are TRBV7-9 and TRBJ1-2; D unresolved. The germline V gene has CDR1 SEHNR and CDR2 FQNEAQ (reference sequence). The CDR3 is 14 residues long. The germline V and J ends were trimmed by 4 bases and 0 bases, with 9 bases remaining between them. The CDR3 sequence is CASSSGRTNYGYTF. CDR3 DNA sequence: TGTGCCAGCAGCTCAGGCCGGACTAACTATGGCTACACCTTC.

CDR3 region: CASSPPTFAVWDEQYF. The CDR3 region has the DNA TGTGCCAGCAGTCCACCGACGTTCGCGGTGTGGGACGAGCAGTACTTC. The chain recombines TRBV28 with TRBJ2-7; D is undetermined. The CDR3 has 16 residues. CDR1 and CDR2 from the germline V gene are MDHEN and SYDVKM. Trimming stripped 5 bases from V and 5 bases from J, with 22 bases between.

The chain recombines TRBV5-1 with TRBJ1-1, with D possibly being TRBD1 (6 bases). Trimming left V 0 bases short and J 0 bases short, with 12 bases between. The CDR3 spans 16 residues. CDR1 and CDR2 from the germline V gene are SGHRS and YFSETQ. The CDR3 DNA sequence: TGCGCCAGCAGCTTGGGGGGGCCAGGGCTGAACACTGAAGCTTTCTTT. Residues: CASSLGGPGLNTEAFF. The whole variable domain, filled in from reference TRBV5-1 and TRBJ1-1, reads KAGVTQTPRYLIKTRGQQVTLSCSPISGHRSVSWYQQTPGQGLQFLFEYFSETQRNKGNFPGRFSGRQFSNSRSEMNVSTLELGDSALYLCASSLGGPGLNTEAFFGQGTRLTVV.

This clonotype was counted only a few times. CDR3: CSAHRGDEQYF. CDR3 in DNA: TGCAGTGCCCATCGGGGAGACGAGCAGTACTTC. The chain joins TRBV20-1 to TRBJ2-5; D may be TRBD2 (5 bases). The DNA end is a closer match to TRBJ2-7, so the J assignment may be wrong. The CDR3 totals 11 residues. CDR1 is DFQATT, CDR2 SNEGSKA, per germline (reference sequence).

This clonotype has just a few counts. The rearrangement uses TRBV6-1 and TRBJ2-7; D gene uncertain. Germline V gives CDR1 MNHNS, CDR2 SASEGT. This CDR3 contains 10 residues. V lost 4 bases and J 7 bases, leaving 5 bases between the germline ends. The CDR3 sequence is CASSGAEQYF. CDR3 in DNA: TGTGCCAGCAGTGGGGCAGAGCAGTACTTC.

The chain is built from TRBV7-6 and TRBJ2-5, with D hard to call. V lost 5 bases and J lost 4, with 14 bases in between. Germline values: CDR1 SGHVS, CDR2 FNYEAQ. CDR3 length: 14 residues. CDR3 sequence reads: CASSLEYNTETQYF. The CDR3, as DNA: TGTGCCAGCAGCCTGGAATACAACACAGAGACCCAGTACTTC.